Presented here are 10 T cell receptor beta chains from one specimen sequenced in a study of cytomegalovirus exposure and HLA in healthy donors. This PCR relied on a set of 60 Vbeta primers and 13 Jbeta primers. Profiling relied on immunoSEQ multiplex PCR, and the TCRdb table lists in-frame clones only, not all of them. The table has about 110,000 clones, about 70% seen once. Input material: PBMCs. Receptors were obtained from a man between 25 and 39 years old in good health and CMV-seronegative.

This chain joins TRBV19 and TRBJ1-5; 7 nucleotides agree with TRBD1. Trimming took 5 bases from V and 0 from J; bases not matched to a gene: 7. This CDR3 spans 16 amino acids. CDR1 and CDR2 from the germline V gene are LNHDA and SQIVND (reference sequence). CDR3 residues: CASSPRTGNSNQPQHF. The CDR3 nucleotides read TGTGCCAGTAGTCCGCGGACAGGAAATAGCAATCAGCCCCAGCATTTT.

The V call is TRBV7-3, the J call TRBJ2-7; D call uncertain. The CDR3 runs 13 residues. Between the trimmed V and J ends, which lost 1 base and 6 bases, there was a span of 10 bases. Germline CDR1 reads SGHTA; CDR2 reads FQGTGA. Written as DNA, the CDR3 is TGTGCCAGCAGCTTAAAACAGAAAGGCGAGCAGTACTTC. Amino acid sequence: CASSLKQKGEQYF.

The chain recombines TRBV7-9 with TRBJ2-3; D unclear. The V gene lost 5 bases and the J gene lost 6 bases, with 12 bases spanning the gap. The CDR3 spans 13 residues. The germline CDR1 and CDR2 sequences are SEHNR and FQNEAQ (reference sequence). The CDR3 coding sequence is TGTGCCAGCAGCACCCCCGCCGGGGATACGCAGTATTTT. The encoded protein is CASSTPAGDTQYF.

The rearrangement uses TRBV5-8 and TRBJ1-5; tentative D call: TRBD1 (6 bases). Trimming cost V 4 bases and J 2 bases, with 13 bases left between them. The CDR3 contains 15 residues. Germline values: CDR1 SGHTS, CDR2 YDEGEE. The CDR3 is CASSLETGRNQPQHF. In DNA form, the CDR3 reads TGTGCCAGCAGCCTAGAAACAGGGCGCAATCAGCCCCAGCATTTT.

The J gene is TRBJ2-7, the V gene TRBV4-1, with 8 positions matching TRBD2. V trimming: 2 bases; J trimming: 4 bases; junction bases outside the gene matches: 7. CDR1 and CDR2 (germline): MGHRA, YSYEKL. There are 15 residues in the CDR3. For the CDR3, the DNA is TGCGCCAGCAGCCAATTTTACGAGCGGGGGTACGAGCAGTACTTC. Translating it yields CASSQFYERGYEQYF.

The chain employs TRBV7-3 and TRBJ2-5; possible D gene TRBD2, 6 bases. CDR3 length: 16 residues. Trimming took 0 bases from V and 5 from J, leaving 16 bases between them. Germline loops: CDR1 SGHTA, CDR2 FQGTGA. CDR3 sequence (DNA): TGTGCCAGCAGCTTAACGGGCGGCGGGACGAGGGAGACCCAGTACTTC. It is translated as CASSLTGGGTRETQYF.

The V and J genes are TRBV15 and TRBJ2-7, with 7 bases that match TRBD1. V lost 5 bases to trimming and J lost 4 bases; unmatched junction nucleotides: 5. Germline CDR1 LNHNV, CDR2 YYDKDF (reference sequence). CDR3 length: 13 residues. DNA of the CDR3: TGTGCCACCAGCCGAGGGACAGTGTACGAGCAGTACTTC. As protein: CATSRGTVYEQYF.

In this sample, this clone turned up a few times. V is TRBV6-6 and J is TRBJ2-5, with TRBD1 matching over 11 bases. CDR3 length: 15 residues. Trimming cost V 6 bases and J 5 bases; bases outside gene matches: 8. Per germline, CDR1 MNHNY and CDR2 SVGAGI (reference sequence). The CDR3 region has the DNA TGTGCCAGCAGCGATGGGACAGGGGGTCTGGAGACCCAGTACTTC. It is translated as CASSDGTGGLETQYF.

The rearrangement links TRBV9 to TRBJ2-5; D gene uncertain. The CDR3 is 15 residues long. The germline V gene encodes CDR1 SGDLS and CDR2 YYNGEE. V was trimmed by 0 bases and J by 0 bases, leaving 9 bases between them. The CDR3 here is CASSVAGRNQETQYF. As DNA, the CDR3 is TGTGCCAGCAGCGTAGCAGGCAGGAACCAAGAGACCCAGTACTTC.

The chain links TRBV11-3 to TRBJ1-1; D unclear. Germline loops: CDR1 SGHNT, CDR2 YENEEA. This CDR3 is 14 amino acids long. Trimming pared 3 bases from V and 0 bases from J, leaving 8 bases between. CDR3 in amino acids: CASSLEFMNTEAFF. In DNA form, the CDR3 reads TGTGCCAGCAGCTTGGAGTTTATGAACACTGAAGCTTTCTTT.